Listed below are T cell receptor beta chains from one sample, sequenced in a study of blood T cells in healthy people across ages. TCRdb reprocessed the 5' RACE reads with MiXCR, giving one entry per CDR3 protein. The table has about a million distinct CDR3 sequences, roughly 48% seen once. The sample consisted of blood. The source of these receptors is a man aged 25 to 40 in good health. The CDR3 runs from the conserved cysteine through the conserved F or W. Each record gives: J gene, clone size, D gene, V gene, CDR3 DNA, CDR3 protein. The D gene is left open where the match is weak. Clone size is shown for a subset of rows, as once, few, many or a class of expanded clone.

TRBJ1-2 | . | TRBD1 | TRBV6-6 | TGTGCCAGCAGTGACAGGGGATCGGGTGTGAACTATGGCTACACCTTC | CASSDRGSGVNYGYTF
TRBJ2-7 | few | TRBD1 | TRBV9 | TGTGCCAGCAGCGTATACCGGGACAGCACCTACGAGCAGTACTTC | CASSVYRDSTYEQYF
TRBJ2-3 | medium-sized | . | TRBV3-1 | TGTGCCAGCAGGCCGACGGGCAGAAGCACAGATACGCAGTATTTT | CASRPTGRSTDTQYF
TRBJ1-2 | . | . | TRBV10-3 | TGTGCCATCGGTAGTCTTCCAAACTATGGCTACACCTTC | CAIGSLPNYGYTF
TRBJ2-7 | . | . | TRBV20-1 | TGCAGTGCAAACGGGTTAGGGGGGTCTTCCTACGAGCAGTACTTC | CSANGLGGSSYEQYF
TRBJ1-2 | . | . | TRBV12-3/TRBV12-4 | TGTGCCAGCAAGGAGAGAAGGGAGAGTGGCTACACCTTC | CASKERRESGYTF
TRBJ2-3 | once | . | TRBV11-2 | TGTGCCAGCAGCTTTAACAGGGTATCAGATACGCAGTATTTT | CASSFNRVSDTQYF
TRBJ2-2 | . | . | TRBV3-1 | TGTGCCAGCAGTCGGGACGCCGGGGAGCTGTTTTTT | CASSRDAGELFF
TRBJ2-7 | few | . | TRBV5-5 | TGTGCCAGCAGCTTGATTCCTCGGACGGCCGCTAATGAGCAGTACTTC | CASSLIPRTAANEQYF
TRBJ2-7 | . | TRBD1 | TRBV18 | TGTGCCAGCTCACACCAACAGGGGGCTGAGCTCTACGAGCAGTACTTC | CASSHQQGAELYEQYF
TRBJ2-3 | many | . | TRBV2 | TGTGCCAGCACCCCCACAGATACGCAGTATTTT | CASTPTDTQYF
TRBJ2-1 | . | . | TRBV6-5 | TGTGCCAGCGGAAGGGCCGGGCTAAGCAATGAGCAGTTCTTC | CASGRAGLSNEQFF
TRBJ2-5 | . | TRBD2 | TRBV7-7 | TGTGCTAGCAGCTCAGCCCGCAGACTAGCGGGGTTTCGGGAGACCCAGTACTTC | CASSSARRLAGFRETQYF
TRBJ2-1 | few | TRBD2 | TRBV20-1 | TGCAGTGCTATAGTTGCACTAGCGGGGGGTAATGAGCAGTTCTTC | CSAIVALAGGNEQFF
TRBJ1-5 | . | . | TRBV5-1 | TGCGCCAGCAGCTCCGGGACTGGGAGGGATCAGCCCCAGCATTTT | CASSSGTGRDQPQHF
TRBJ2-7 | . | . | TRBV28 | TGTGCCAGTAATAGCGGATACGAGCAGTACTTC | CASNSGYEQYF
TRBJ2-7 | . | . | TRBV7-9 | TGTGCCAGCAGCTTAGACCAGGGGCTGGCGTACGAGCAGTACTTC | CASSLDQGLAYEQYF
TRBJ2-1 | . | TRBD2 | TRBV5-1 | TGCGCCAGTAATCGGCGGGGGGGCGAAATCGATGAGCAGTTCTTC | CASNRRGGEIDEQFF
TRBJ1-2 | . | . | TRBV27 | TGTGCCAGCAGTTTGAAGGCAGGCTATGGCTACACCTTC | CASSLKAGYGYTF
TRBJ2-1 | . | . | TRBV20-1 | TGCAGTGCTTTTCACCCGAGCTCCTACAATGAGCAGTTCTTC | CSAFHPSSYNEQFF
TRBJ2-7 | . | . | TRBV7-2 | TGTGCCAGTTCCGGGGGTACCTACGAGCAGTACTTC | CASSGGTYEQYF
TRBJ1-2 | once | TRBD1 | TRBV5-1 | TGCGCCAGCAGCTTGGCGGGACAGAGCTATGGCTACACCTTC | CASSLAGQSYGYTF
TRBJ1-2 | . | . | TRBV7-3 | TGTGCCAGCAGCTTAATTGAGGGATACGGCTACACCTTC | CASSLIEGYGYTF
TRBJ1-2 | . | TRBD1 | TRBV2 | TGTGCCAGCAGTGTTCAGGGGGCCCGCGGCTACACCTTC | CASSVQGARGYTF
TRBJ1-2 | . | . | TRBV10-3 | TGTGCCATCAGTGGCGGGCCTGGCCGGGGCTACACCTTC | CAISGGPGRGYTF
TRBJ2-3 | few | TRBD2 | TRBV12-3/TRBV12-4 | TGTGCCAGCAGCTTAGCGGGGTTAGATACGCAGTATTTT | CASSLAGLDTQYF